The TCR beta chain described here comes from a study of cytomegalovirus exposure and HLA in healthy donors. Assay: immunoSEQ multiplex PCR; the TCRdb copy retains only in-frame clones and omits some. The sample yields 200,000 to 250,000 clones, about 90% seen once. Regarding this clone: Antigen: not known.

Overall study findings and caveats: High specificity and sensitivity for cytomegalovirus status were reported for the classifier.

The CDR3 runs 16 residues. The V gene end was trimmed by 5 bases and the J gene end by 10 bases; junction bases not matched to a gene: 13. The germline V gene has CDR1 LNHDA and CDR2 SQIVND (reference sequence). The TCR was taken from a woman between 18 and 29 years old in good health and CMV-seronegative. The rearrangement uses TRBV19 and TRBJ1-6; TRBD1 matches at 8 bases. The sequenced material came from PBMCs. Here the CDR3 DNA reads TGTGCCAGTAGTCCCCCGGGACAGGCCTTCGGGTCACCCCTCCACTTT. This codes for CASSPPGQAFGSPLHF.